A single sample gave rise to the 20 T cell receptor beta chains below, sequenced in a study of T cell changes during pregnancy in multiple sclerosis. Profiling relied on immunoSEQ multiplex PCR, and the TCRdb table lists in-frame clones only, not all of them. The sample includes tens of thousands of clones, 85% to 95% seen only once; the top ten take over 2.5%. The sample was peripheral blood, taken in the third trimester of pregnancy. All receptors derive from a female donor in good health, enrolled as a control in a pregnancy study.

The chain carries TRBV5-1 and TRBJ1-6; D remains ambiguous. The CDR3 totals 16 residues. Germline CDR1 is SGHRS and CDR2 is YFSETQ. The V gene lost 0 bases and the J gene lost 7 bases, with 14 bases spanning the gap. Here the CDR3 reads CASSLGSGPANSPLHF. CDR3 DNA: TGCGCCAGCAGCTTGGGTAGTGGGCCAGCCAATTCACCCCTCCACTTT.

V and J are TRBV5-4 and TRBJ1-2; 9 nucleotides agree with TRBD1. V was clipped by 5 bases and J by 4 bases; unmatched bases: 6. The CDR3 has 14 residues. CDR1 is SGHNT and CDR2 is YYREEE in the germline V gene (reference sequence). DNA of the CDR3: TGTGCCAGCAGTCTCCCGGGACAGGGCTATGGCTACACCTTC. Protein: CASSLPGQGYGYTF.

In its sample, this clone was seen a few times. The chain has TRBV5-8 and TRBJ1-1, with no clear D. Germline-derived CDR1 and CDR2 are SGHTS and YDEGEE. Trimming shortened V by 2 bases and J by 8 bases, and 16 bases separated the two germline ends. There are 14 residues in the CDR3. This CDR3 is CASSLGAGLLEAFF. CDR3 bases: TGTGCCAGCAGCTTAGGTGCAGGACTATTAGAAGCTTTCTTT.

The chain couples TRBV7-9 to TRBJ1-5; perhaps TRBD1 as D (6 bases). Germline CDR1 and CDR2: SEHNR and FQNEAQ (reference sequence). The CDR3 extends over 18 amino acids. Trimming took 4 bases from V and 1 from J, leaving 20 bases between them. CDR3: CASSSPGRGGTSNQPQHF. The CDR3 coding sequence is TGTGCCAGCAGCTCTCCAGGGAGAGGGGGTACGAGCAATCAGCCCCAGCATTTT.

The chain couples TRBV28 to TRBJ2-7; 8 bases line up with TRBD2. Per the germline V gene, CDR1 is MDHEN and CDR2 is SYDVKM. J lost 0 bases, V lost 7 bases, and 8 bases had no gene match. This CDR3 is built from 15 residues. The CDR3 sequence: CASKIAGPSSYEQYF. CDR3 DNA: TGTGCCAGCAAAATAGCGGGACCCAGCTCCTACGAGCAGTACTTC.

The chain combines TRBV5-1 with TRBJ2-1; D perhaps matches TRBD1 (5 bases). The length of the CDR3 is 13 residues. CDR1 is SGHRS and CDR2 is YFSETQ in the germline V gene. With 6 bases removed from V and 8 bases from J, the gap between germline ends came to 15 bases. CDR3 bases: TGCGCCAGCAACTGGGGCGGTGGAGATGAGCAGTTCTTC. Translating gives CASNWGGGDEQFF.

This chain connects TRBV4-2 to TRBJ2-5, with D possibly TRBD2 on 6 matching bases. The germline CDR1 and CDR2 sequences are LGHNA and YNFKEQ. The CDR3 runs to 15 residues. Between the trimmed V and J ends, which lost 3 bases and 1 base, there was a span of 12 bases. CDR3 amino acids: CASSHGRGSQETQYF. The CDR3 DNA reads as TGTGCCAGCAGCCATGGGCGGGGATCCCAAGAGACCCAGTACTTC.

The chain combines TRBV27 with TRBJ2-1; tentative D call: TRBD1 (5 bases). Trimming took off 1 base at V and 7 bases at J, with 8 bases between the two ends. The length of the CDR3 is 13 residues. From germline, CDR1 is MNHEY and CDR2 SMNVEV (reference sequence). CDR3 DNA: TGTGCCAGCAGTTTATTGCAGGGAAATGAGCAGTTCTTC. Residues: CASSLLQGNEQFF.

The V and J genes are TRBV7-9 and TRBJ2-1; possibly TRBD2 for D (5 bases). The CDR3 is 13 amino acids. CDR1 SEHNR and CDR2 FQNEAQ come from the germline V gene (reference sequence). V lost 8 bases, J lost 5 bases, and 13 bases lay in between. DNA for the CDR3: TGTGCCAGCGGTGAGCGGAGACACAATGAGCAGTTCTTC. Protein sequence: CASGERRHNEQFF.

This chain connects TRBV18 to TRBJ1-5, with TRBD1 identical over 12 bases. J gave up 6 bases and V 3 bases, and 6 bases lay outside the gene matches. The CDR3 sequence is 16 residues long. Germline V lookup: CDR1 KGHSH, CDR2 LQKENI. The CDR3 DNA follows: TGTGCCAGCTCACCGCCGGGACAGGGGGCCTTTCAGCCCCAGCATTTT. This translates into CASSPPGQGAFQPQHF.

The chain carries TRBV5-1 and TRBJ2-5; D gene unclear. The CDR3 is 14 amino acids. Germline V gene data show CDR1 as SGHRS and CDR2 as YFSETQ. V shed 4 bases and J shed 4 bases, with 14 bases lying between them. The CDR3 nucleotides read TGCGCCAGCAGCCGTGGAGTAGTAGGAGAGACCCAGTACTTC. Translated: CASSRGVVGETQYF.

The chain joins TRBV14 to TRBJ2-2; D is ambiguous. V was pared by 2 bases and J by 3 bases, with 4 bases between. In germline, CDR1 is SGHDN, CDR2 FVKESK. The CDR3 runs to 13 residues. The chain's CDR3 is CASSQSYTGELFF. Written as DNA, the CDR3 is TGTGCCAGCAGCCAATCTTACACCGGGGAGCTGTTTTTT.

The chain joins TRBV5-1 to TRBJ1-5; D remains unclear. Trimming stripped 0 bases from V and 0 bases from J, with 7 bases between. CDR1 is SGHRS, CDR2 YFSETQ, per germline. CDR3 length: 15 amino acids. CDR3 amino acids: CASSLDEDSNQPQHF. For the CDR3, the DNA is TGCGCCAGCAGCTTGGACGAGGATAGCAATCAGCCCCAGCATTTT.

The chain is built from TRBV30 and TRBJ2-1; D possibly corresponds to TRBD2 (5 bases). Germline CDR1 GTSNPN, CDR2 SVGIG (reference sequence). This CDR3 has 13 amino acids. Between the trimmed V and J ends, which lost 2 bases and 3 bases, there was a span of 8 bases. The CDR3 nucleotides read TGTGCCTGGAGTTTGCGGGTCTACAATGAGCAGTTCTTC. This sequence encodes CAWSLRVYNEQFF.

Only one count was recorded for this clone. The CDR3, as DNA: TGTGCCAGCAGTTACTCCTGGACAGATAACACTGAAGCTTTCTTT. Its translation: CASSYSWTDNTEAFF. The V call is TRBV6-5, the J call TRBJ1-1, with a possible D match to TRBD1 (6 bases). The CDR3 runs to 15 residues. The ends were cut back, 0 bases at V and 2 bases at J, with 10 bases in the middle. Germline V gene sequence: CDR1 MNHEY, CDR2 SVGAGI.

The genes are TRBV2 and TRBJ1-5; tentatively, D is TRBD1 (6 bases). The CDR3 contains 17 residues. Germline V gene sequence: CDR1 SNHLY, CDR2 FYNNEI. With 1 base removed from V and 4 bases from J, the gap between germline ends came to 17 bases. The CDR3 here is CASSEDGTGSLNQPQHF. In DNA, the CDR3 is TGTGCCAGCAGTGAAGATGGTACAGGGTCCCTTAATCAGCCCCAGCATTTT.

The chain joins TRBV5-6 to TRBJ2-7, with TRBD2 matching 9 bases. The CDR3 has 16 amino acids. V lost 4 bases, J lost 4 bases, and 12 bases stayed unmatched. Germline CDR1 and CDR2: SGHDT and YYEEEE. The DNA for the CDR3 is TGTGCCAGCAGCGCAAGACTAGCGGCCTTCCTATACGAGCAGTACTTC. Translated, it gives CASSARLAAFLYEQYF.

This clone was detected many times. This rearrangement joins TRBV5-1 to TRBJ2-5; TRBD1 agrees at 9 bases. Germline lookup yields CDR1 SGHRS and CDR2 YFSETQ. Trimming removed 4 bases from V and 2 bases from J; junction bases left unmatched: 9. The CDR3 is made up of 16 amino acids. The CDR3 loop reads CASSTYRGHLQETQYF. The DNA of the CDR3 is TGCGCCAGCAGCACCTACAGGGGGCACCTTCAAGAGACCCAGTACTTC.

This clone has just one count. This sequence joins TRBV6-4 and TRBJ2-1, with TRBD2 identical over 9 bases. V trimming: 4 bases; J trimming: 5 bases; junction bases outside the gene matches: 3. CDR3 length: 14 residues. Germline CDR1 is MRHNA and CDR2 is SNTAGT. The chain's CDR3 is CASSVAGVNNEQFF. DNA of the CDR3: TGTGCCAGCAGTGTAGCGGGGGTCAACAATGAGCAGTTCTTC.

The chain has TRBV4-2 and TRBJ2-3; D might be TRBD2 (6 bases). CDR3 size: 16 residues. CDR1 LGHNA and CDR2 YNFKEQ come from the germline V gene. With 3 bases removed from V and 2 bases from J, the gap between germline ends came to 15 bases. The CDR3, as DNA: TGTGCCAGCAGCCAGGGAGGTCCCTTAGTCACAGATACGCAGTATTTT. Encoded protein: CASSQGGPLVTDTQYF.